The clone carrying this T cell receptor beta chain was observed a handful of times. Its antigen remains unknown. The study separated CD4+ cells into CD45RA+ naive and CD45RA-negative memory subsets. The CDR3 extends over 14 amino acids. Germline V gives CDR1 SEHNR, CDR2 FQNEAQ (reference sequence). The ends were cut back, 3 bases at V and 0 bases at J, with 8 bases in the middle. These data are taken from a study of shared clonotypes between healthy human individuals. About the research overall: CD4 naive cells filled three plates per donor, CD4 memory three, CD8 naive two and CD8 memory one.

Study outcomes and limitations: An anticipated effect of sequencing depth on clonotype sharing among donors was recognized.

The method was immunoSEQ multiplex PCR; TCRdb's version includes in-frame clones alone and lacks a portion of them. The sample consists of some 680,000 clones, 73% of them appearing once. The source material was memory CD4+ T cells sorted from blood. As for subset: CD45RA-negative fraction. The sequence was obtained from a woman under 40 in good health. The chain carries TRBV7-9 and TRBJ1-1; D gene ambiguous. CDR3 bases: TGTGCCAGCAGCTTTATGGGCCTGAACACTGAAGCTTTCTTT. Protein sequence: CASSFMGLNTEAFF.